This entry is about one TCR beta chain. This record belongs to a study of control samples from healthy donors and cancer patients. Assay: immunoSEQ multiplex PCR; the TCRdb copy retains only in-frame clones and omits some. Among 97,000 or so clones, about 92% were seen once, and the ten largest hold about 2.5%. The CDR3 is made up of 17 amino acids. The V gene's germline CDR1 is SGHDT and CDR2 YYEEEE. V was pared by 3 bases and J by 6 bases, with 23 bases between. Sequenced sample: blood. J is TRBJ2-3 and V is TRBV5-6, with TRBD2 as a possible D gene (7 bases). The receptor comes from a woman between 18 and 29 years old in good health. In DNA form, the CDR3 reads TGTGCCAGCAGCTGGGGGGCCGGGGCGGGAGTTGTCGATACGCAGTATTTT. Its protein is CASSWGAGAGVVDTQYF. The entire variable domain, with the rest obtained from reference TRBV5-6 and TRBJ2-3, is as follows: DAGVTQSPTHLIKTRGQQVTLRCSPKSGHDTVSWYQQALGQGPQFIFQYYEEEERQRGNFPDRFSGHQFPNYSSELNVNALLLGDSALYLCASSWGAGAGVVDTQYFGPGTRLTVL.